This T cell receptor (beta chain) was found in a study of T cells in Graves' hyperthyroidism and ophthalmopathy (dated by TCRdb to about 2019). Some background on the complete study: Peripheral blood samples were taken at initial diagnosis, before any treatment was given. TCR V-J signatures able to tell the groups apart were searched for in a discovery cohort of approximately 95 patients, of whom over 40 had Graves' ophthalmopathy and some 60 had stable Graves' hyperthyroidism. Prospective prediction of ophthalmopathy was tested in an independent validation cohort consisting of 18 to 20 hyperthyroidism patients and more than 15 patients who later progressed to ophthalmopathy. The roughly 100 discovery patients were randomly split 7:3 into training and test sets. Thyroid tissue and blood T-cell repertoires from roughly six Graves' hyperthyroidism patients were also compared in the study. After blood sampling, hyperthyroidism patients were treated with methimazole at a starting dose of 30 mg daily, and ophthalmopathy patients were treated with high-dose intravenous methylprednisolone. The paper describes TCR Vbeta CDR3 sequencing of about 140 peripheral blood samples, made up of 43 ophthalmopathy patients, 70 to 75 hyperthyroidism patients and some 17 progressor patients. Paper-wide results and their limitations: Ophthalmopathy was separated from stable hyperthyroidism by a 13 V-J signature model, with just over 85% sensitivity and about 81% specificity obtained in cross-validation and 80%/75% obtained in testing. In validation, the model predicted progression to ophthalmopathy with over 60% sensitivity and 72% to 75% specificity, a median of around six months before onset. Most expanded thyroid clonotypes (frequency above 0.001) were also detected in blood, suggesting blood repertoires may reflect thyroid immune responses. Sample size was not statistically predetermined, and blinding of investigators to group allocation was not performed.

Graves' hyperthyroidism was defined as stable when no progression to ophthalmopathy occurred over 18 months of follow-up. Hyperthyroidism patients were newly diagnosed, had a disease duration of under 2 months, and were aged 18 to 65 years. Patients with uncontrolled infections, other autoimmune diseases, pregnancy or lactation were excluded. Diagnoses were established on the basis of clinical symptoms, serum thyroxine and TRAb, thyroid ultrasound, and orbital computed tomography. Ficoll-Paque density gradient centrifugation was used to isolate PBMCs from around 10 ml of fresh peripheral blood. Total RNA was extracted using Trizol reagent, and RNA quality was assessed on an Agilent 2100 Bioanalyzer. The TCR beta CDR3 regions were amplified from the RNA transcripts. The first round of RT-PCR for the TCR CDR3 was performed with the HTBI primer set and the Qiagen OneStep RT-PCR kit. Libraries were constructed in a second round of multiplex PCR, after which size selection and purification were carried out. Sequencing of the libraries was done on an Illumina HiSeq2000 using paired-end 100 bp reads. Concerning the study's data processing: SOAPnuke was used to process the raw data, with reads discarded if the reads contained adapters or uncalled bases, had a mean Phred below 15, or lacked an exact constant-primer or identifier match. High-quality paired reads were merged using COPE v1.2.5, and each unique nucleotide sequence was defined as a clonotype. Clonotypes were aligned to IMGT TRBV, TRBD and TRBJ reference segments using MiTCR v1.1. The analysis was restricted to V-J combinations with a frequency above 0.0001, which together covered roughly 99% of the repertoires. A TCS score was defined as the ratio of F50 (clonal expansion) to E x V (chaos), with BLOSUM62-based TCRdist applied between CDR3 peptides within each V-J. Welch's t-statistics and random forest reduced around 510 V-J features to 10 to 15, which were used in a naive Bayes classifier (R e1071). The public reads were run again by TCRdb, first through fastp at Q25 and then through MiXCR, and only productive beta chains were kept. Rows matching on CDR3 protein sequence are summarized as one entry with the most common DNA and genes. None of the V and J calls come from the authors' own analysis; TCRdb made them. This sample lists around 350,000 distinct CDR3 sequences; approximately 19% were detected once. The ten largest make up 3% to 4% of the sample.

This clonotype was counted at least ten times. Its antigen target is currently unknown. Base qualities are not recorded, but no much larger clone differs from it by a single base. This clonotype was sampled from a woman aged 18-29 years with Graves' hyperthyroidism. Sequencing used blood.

The DNA sequence is given as TGTGCCAGCAGCCAAGGTGGGGCCGGAGCCGAGCAGTACTTC. It is translated as CASSQGGAGAEQYF. The chain joins TRBV14 to TRBJ2-7; a weak D assignment points to TRBD1 (5 bases agree). CDR1 and CDR2 are drawn from the germline V gene: SGHDN, FVKESK. The junction shows trimming of 1 base on V and 6 bases on J, plus 13 bases between the germline ends. There are 14 amino acids in the CDR3, from cysteine to phenylalanine inclusive. The entry retains the CDR3 DNA only, 42 bases that are in frame from base 1.